This T cell receptor beta chain is from a study of T cell repertoires in cytomegalovirus infection. About the research overall: Public TCR beta signatures marked donors with CMV infection and the matching HLA.

This clonotype has at least ten counts. The antigen remains undetermined. TCRdb re-analysed the reads in MiXCR, keeping a single row per CDR3 protein. Found here are under 250,000 distinct CDR3 sequences, under 8.5% of them singletons; the top ten hold around 6%. Germline V gives CDR1 SGHNT, CDR2 YENEEA. Trimming pared 5 bases from V and 6 bases from J, leaving 10 bases between. The CDR3 is 12 amino acids. Findings and limits, study-wide: Totalled public TCR beta family frequency picked out people who carried CMV plus the relevant HLA. The ex vivo response showed dominance by HLA-C-restricted CMV-specific TCR beta clonotypes.

The receptor's source is a human donor in good health (CMV status not recorded). Some clones in this sample may be carry-over from other donors' samples. The chain links TRBV11-3 to TRBJ1-2, with a weak D call TRBD1 (5 bases). The sample consisted of PBMCs. This chain's CDR3 is CASSRAGDGYTF. The CDR3 DNA reads TGTGCCAGCAGCCGGGCGGGGGATGGCTACACCTTC.